The 23 T cell receptor beta chains below were found in one sample sequenced in a study of T-cell reconstitution after alpha-beta-depleted transplantation in children. Unique molecular identifiers were incorporated when the TCRbeta library was constructed. TCRdb re-called the PCR reads with MiXCR, one entry per CDR3 protein. Of about 540,000 distinct CDR3 sequences listed, about 18% are singletons. The source was PBMCs from the stem cell graft donor, collected from the stem cell graft. These receptor sequences come from a human donor who donated a stem cell graft to a child with acute lymphoblastic leukemia.

The gene calls are TRBV3-1 and TRBJ2-5; unclear D gene. The V gene's germline CDR1 is LGHDT and CDR2 YNNKEL (reference sequence). CDR3 size: 14 residues. The V end was cut by 0 bases, the J end by 4 bases, with 9 bases between. The CDR3 bases are TGTGCCAGCAGCCAAGATCCACAGCGAGAGACCCAGTACTTC. Translating it yields CASSQDPQRETQYF.

The chain employs TRBV3-1 and TRBJ2-1; 8 bases line up with TRBD2. The CDR3 is 14 amino acids. Trimming cost V 6 bases and J 4 bases; bases outside gene matches: 5. CDR1 and CDR2 from the germline V gene are LGHDT and YNNKEL (reference sequence). The CDR3 loop is CASRKASGYNEQFF. The CDR3 DNA reads TGTGCCAGCAGGAAGGCTAGCGGGTACAATGAGCAGTTCTTC.

The chain couples TRBV5-1 to TRBJ2-3; TRBD2 aligns across 11 bases. CDR1 is SGHRS, CDR2 YFSETQ, per germline. The V segment lost 3 bases and the J segment 1 base; nucleotides outside the gene matches: 13. The CDR3 extends over 19 amino acids. CDR3 protein: CASSSSLAGVNPGTDTQYF. CDR3 bases: TGCGCCAGCAGCTCCTCACTAGCGGGAGTCAACCCGGGCACAGATACGCAGTATTTT.

This clonotype appeared once. The rearrangement uses TRBV12-3 or TRBV12-4 and TRBJ1-1; D perhaps matches TRBD1 (5 bases). Trimming took off 7 bases at V and 5 bases at J, with 17 bases between the two ends. The CDR3 spans 14 residues. The CDR3 DNA is TGTGCCAGCACCGTTGCGCAGGGTGTGACTGAAGCTTTCTTT. As protein: CASTVAQGVTEAFF.

This clonotype has a handful of counts. The chain links TRBV2 to TRBJ2-1; 8 bases agree with TRBD2. Germline loops: CDR1 SNHLY, CDR2 FYNNEI. The CDR3 consists of 17 residues. V dropped 7 bases and J dropped 3; count of bases not matched to a gene: 14. The CDR3 loop reads CASKERETGALYNEQFF. CDR3 in DNA: TGTGCCAGCAAGGAGCGGGAGACCGGGGCGCTCTACAATGAGCAGTTCTTC.

The V gene is TRBV7-9, the J gene TRBJ1-1; D may be TRBD1 (6 bases). This CDR3 spans 15 amino acids. Germline V CDR1 and CDR2: SEHNR, FQNEAQ (reference sequence). V was clipped by 2 bases and J by 1 base, with 11 bases between them. DNA of the CDR3: TGTGCCAGCAGCTTAACGGCACAGGGGAACACTGAAGCTTTCTTT. It yields the protein CASSLTAQGNTEAFF.

This clonotype was counted only a few times. This rearrangement joins TRBV5-1 to TRBJ2-1; perhaps TRBD1 as D (6 bases). Germline-derived CDR1 and CDR2 are SGHRS and YFSETQ. V was pared by 0 bases and J by 9 bases, with 16 bases between. The CDR3 is 15 amino acids. Here the CDR3 reads CASSLVAGAAGEQFF. CDR3 coding DNA: TGCGCCAGCAGCTTGGTGGCAGGGGCGGCGGGTGAGCAGTTCTTC. The full variable domain, with the rest looked up from reference TRBV5-1 and TRBJ2-1, is KAGVTQTPRYLIKTRGQQVTLSCSPISGHRSVSWYQQTPGQGLQFLFEYFSETQRNKGNFPGRFSGRQFSNSRSEMNVSTLELGDSALYLCASSLVAGAAGEQFFGPGTRLTVL.

The V and J genes are TRBV5-1 and TRBJ2-5; D uncertain. Germline V gives CDR1 SGHRS, CDR2 YFSETQ. Trimming took 5 bases from V and 2 from J, leaving 10 bases between them. This CDR3 is built from 13 residues. The CDR3 here is CASSANGQETQYF. The CDR3 DNA is TGCGCCAGCAGTGCAAACGGGCAAGAGACCCAGTACTTC.

The CDR3 DNA sequence: TGTGCCAGCAGCCAAGGACTAGCCCATGAGCAGTTCTTC. Its protein is CASSQGLAHEQFF. The chain is built from TRBV11-3 and TRBJ2-1, with 8 bases matching TRBD2. The CDR3 extends over 13 amino acids. Germline CDR1 and CDR2: SGHNT and YENEEA. The V gene end was trimmed by 5 bases and the J gene end by 8 bases; junction bases not matched to a gene: 5.

This chain uses TRBV29-1 with TRBJ2-3, with 7 bases fitting TRBD1. Germline V gene lookup returns CDR1 SQVTM and CDR2 ANQGSEA. Trimming removed 4 bases from V and 1 base from J; junction bases left unmatched: 8. CDR3 length: 15 residues. The CDR3 reads CSVGPQGIGTDTQYF. CDR3 in DNA: TGCAGCGTTGGACCACAGGGGATTGGCACAGATACGCAGTATTTT.

In this sample, this clonotype turned up a few times. V gene TRBV11-2 combines with J gene TRBJ2-1, with D unclear. CDR3 length: 12 amino acids. The germline V gene has CDR1 SGHAT and CDR2 FQNNGV. V lost 5 bases, J lost 6 bases, and 8 bases lay in between. The CDR3: CASSPRPNEQFF. The CDR3 DNA is TGTGCCAGCAGCCCCCGGCCCAATGAGCAGTTCTTC.

On this clonotype itself: A much more abundant neighbour one base away suggests this may be a read error. This rearrangement joins TRBV12-3 or TRBV12-4 to TRBJ2-3; 8 bases agree with TRBD2. Germline trimming cut 6 bases from V and 1 base from J; bases unmatched to any gene: 3. There are 14 residues in the CDR3. DNA for the CDR3: TGTGCCAGCAGCGGGCGGGGGGGCACAGATACGCAGTATTTT. Protein: CASSGRGGTDTQYF.

The V gene is TRBV12-3 or TRBV12-4, the J gene TRBJ2-3; TRBD1 aligns across 12 bases. This CDR3 has 14 amino acids. V lost 11 bases, J lost 4 bases, and 7 bases stayed unmatched. CDR3 DNA: TGTGCCGGGGGGGGACAGGGGGCGGCAGATACGCAGTATTTT. This gives the protein CAGGGQGAADTQYF.

The rearrangement links TRBV7-9 to TRBJ2-2; D possibly corresponds to TRBD1 (5 bases). V gave up 5 bases and J gave up 4 bases, with 14 bases separating them. CDR1 and CDR2 (germline): SEHNR, FQNEAQ (reference sequence). The CDR3 sequence is 15 residues long. This CDR3 reads CASSPGAPGTGELFF. The CDR3 DNA follows: TGTGCCAGCAGCCCTGGGGCACCGGGCACCGGGGAGCTGTTTTTT.

In this sample, this clonotype turned up a few times. The chain has TRBV19 and TRBJ1-2; possibly TRBD1 for D (5 bases). V was pared by 5 bases and J by 4 bases, with 23 bases between. The CDR3 consists of 17 residues. CDR1 LNHDA and CDR2 SQIVND come from the germline V gene (reference sequence). The CDR3 DNA is TGTGCCAGTAGTCCAGAGGACAACCCCACCTCCTTCTATGGCTACACCTTC. Its translation: CASSPEDNPTSFYGYTF.

This clonotype showed up just a few times. CDR3 DNA sequence: TGTGCCACCAGCAGAGCGAGCACAGATACGCAGTATTTT. Translation: CATSRASTDTQYF. The chain is built from TRBV15 and TRBJ2-3; D not certain. Deletions cut 1 base from V and 0 bases from J, with 2 bases between. This CDR3 spans 13 amino acids. The germline V gene has CDR1 LNHNV and CDR2 YYDKDF (reference sequence).

The chain uses TRBV5-1 and TRBJ2-1; D is uncertain. Between the trimmed V and J ends, which lost 4 bases and 3 bases, there was a span of 17 bases. The germline gives CDR1 SGHRS, CDR2 YFSETQ. This CDR3 is 16 amino acids long. CDR3 sequence: CASSANLVSHYNEQFF. The DNA for the CDR3 is TGCGCCAGCAGCGCGAATCTAGTGTCTCACTACAATGAGCAGTTCTTC.

The rearrangement uses TRBV12-3 or TRBV12-4 and TRBJ1-5; maybe TRBD1 (5 bases). CDR3 size: 15 residues. V lost 0 bases and J lost 7, with 13 bases in between. The CDR3 loop is CASSLARQGKQPQHF. In nucleotides, the CDR3 is TGTGCCAGCAGTTTAGCGAGGCAGGGAAAACAGCCCCAGCATTTT.

The chain employs TRBV7-6 and TRBJ2-7; 10 nucleotides line up with TRBD2. This CDR3 comprises 17 residues. Losses at the gene ends were 0 bases for V and 2 bases for J; bases not matched to a gene: 7. The germline CDR1 and CDR2 sequences are SGHVS and FNYEAQ. The CDR3 protein is CASSLALSSGSTYEQYF. Written as DNA, the CDR3 is TGTGCCAGCAGCTTAGCCTTATCTAGCGGGAGCACCTACGAGCAGTACTTC.

This clonotype appeared a few times. The chain carries TRBV4-1 and TRBJ2-4; D uncertain. The V gene's germline CDR1 is MGHRA and CDR2 YSYEKL. V was cut by 4 bases and J by 7 bases, with 11 bases left in between. The CDR3 consists of 13 residues. DNA for the CDR3: TGCGCCAGCAGCCCCCCTATCCCCAACATTCAGTACTTC. Translation: CASSPPIPNIQYF.

CDR3 coding DNA: TGCAGTGCTGATGGACAGGGTGTATCCGCGGAGGGCTACGAGCAGTACTTC. This encodes CSADGQGVSAEGYEQYF. The chain couples TRBV20-1 to TRBJ2-7; TRBD1 matches at 8 bases. The length of the CDR3 is 17 residues. J was trimmed by 3 bases and V by 5 bases; bases with no gene match: 18. Germline V gene sequence: CDR1 DFQATT, CDR2 SNEGSKA (reference sequence).

The chain links TRBV27 to TRBJ1-5; D uncertain. This CDR3 region has 13 residues. Trimming took 0 bases from V and 3 from J, leaving 3 bases between them. Germline-derived CDR1 and CDR2 are MNHEY and SMNVEV (reference sequence). The CDR3 DNA sequence: TGTGCCAGCAGTTTATCCTACAATCAGCCCCAGCATTTT. Encoded protein: CASSLSYNQPQHF.

Ten or more counts support this clonotype. The chain recombines TRBV4-1 with TRBJ1-4, with no clear D. The CDR3 contains 13 residues. V was shortened by 3 bases and J by 7 bases, with 9 bases between the two germline ends. Germline-derived CDR1 and CDR2 are MGHRA and YSYEKL. This chain's CDR3 is CASSQAIGEKLFF. CDR3 DNA: TGCGCCAGCAGCCAGGCAATTGGTGAAAAACTGTTTTTT.